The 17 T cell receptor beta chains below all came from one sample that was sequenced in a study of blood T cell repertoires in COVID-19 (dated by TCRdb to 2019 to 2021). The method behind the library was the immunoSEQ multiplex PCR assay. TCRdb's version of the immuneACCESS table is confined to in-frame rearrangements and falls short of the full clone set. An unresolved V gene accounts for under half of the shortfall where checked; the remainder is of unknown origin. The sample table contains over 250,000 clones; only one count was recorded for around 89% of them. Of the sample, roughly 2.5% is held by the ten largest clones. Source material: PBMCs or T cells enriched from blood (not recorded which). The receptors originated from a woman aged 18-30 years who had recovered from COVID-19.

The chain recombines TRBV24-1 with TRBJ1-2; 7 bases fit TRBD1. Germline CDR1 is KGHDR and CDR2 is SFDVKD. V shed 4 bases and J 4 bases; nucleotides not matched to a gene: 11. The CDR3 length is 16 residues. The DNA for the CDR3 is TGTGCCACCAGTGACACTACCTCAGGGGGGATCTATGGCTACACCTTC. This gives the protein CATSDTTSGGIYGYTF.

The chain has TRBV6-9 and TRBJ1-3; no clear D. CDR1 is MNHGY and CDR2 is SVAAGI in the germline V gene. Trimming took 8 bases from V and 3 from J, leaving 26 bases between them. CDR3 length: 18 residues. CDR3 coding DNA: TGTGCCAGCGGGATGGCCTGCTGGACTCTGGCCCATGGAAACACCATATATTTT. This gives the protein CASGMACWTLAHGNTIYF.

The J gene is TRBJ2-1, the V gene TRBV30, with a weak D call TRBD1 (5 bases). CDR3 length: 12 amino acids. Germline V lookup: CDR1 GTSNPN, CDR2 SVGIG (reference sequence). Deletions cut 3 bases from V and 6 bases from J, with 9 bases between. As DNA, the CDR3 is TGTGCCTGGAGACAGGAAAGCAATGAGCAGTTCTTC. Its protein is CAWRQESNEQFF.

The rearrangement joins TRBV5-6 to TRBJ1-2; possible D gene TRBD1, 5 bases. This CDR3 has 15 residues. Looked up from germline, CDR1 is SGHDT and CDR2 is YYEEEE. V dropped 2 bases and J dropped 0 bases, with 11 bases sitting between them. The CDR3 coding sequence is TGTGCCAGCAGCTTTTGGGGCCGCCCTAACTATGGCTACACCTTC. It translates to CASSFWGRPNYGYTF.

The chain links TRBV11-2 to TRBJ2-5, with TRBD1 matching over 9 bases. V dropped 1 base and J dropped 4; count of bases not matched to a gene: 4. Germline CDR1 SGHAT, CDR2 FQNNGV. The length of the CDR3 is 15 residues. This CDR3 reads CASSLGTGVRETQYF. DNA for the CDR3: TGTGCCAGCAGCTTAGGGACAGGGGTTAGAGAGACCCAGTACTTC.

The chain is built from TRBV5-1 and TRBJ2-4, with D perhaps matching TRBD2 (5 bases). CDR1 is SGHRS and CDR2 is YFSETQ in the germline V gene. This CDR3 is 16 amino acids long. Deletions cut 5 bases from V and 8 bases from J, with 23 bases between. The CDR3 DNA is TGCGCCAGCAGTCGGACGGCAGAGGGCGCCCCTGACATTCAGTACTTC. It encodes CASSRTAEGAPDIQYF.

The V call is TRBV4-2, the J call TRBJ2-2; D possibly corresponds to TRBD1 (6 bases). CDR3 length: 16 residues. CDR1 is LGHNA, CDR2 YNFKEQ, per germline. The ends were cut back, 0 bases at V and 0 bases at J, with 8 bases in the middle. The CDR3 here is CASSQEWGPNTGELFF. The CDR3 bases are TGTGCCAGCAGCCAAGAATGGGGGCCGAACACCGGGGAGCTGTTTTTT.

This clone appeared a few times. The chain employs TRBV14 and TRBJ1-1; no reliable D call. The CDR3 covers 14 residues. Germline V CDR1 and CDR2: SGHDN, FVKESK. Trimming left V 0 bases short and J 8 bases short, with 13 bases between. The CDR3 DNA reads TGTGCCAGCAGCCAAGAAGATCCGGGATTAGAAGCTTTCTTT. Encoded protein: CASSQEDPGLEAFF.

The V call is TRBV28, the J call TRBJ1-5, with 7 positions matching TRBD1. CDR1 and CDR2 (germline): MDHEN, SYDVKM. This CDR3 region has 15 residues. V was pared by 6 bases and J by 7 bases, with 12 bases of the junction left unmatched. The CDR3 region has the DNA TGTGCCAGCAGCCCTAGACAGGGTTTGTCACAGCCCCAGCATTTT. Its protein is CASSPRQGLSQPQHF.

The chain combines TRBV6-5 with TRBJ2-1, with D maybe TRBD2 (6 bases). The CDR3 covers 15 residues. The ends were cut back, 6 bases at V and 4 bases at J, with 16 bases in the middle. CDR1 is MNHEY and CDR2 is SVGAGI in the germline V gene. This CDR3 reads CASRTSGTAYNEQFF. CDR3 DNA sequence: TGTGCCAGCAGGACTTCCGGGACTGCGTACAATGAGCAGTTCTTC.

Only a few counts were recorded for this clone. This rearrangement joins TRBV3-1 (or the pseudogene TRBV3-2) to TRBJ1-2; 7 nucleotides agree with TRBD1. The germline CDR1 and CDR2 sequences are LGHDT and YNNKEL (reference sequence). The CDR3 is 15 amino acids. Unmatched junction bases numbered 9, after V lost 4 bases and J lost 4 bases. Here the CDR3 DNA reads TGTGCCAGCAGCCTTGGGACAGTAGTCATCTATGGCTACACCTTC. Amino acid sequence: CASSLGTVVIYGYTF.

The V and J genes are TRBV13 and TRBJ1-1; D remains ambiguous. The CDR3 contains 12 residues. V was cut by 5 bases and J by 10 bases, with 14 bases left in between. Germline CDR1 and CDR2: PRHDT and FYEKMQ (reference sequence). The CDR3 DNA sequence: TGTGCCAGCAGCCAAGGGAGACGGGCAGCTTTCTTT. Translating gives CASSQGRRAAFF.

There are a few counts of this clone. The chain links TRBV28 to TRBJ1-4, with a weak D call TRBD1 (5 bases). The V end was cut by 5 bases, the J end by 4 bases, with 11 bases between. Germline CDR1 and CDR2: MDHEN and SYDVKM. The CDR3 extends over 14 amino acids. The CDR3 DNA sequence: TGTGCCAGCAGTGTGGGACTCCTTAATGAAAAACTGTTTTTT. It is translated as CASSVGLLNEKLFF.

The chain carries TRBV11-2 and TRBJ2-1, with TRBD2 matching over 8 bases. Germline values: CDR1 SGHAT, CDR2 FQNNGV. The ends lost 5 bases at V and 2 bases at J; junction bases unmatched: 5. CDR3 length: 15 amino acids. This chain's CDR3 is CASSPGRGAYNEQFF. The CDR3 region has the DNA TGTGCCAGCAGCCCCGGGCGGGGGGCCTACAATGAGCAGTTCTTC.

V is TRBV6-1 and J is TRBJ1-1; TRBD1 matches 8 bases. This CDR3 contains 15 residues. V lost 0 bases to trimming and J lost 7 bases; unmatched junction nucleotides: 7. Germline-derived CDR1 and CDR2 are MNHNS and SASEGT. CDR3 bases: TGTGCCAGCAGTGAAGCTGCAGGGGGCGCGGGTGAAGCTTTCTTT. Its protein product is CASSEAAGGAGEAFF.

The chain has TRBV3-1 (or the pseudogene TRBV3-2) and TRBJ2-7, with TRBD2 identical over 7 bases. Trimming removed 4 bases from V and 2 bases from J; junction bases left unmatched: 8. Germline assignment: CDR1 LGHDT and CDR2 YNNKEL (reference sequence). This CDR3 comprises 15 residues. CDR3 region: CASSLGGGVTYEQYF. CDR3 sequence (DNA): TGTGCCAGCAGCCTGGGGGGAGGGGTGACCTACGAGCAGTACTTC.

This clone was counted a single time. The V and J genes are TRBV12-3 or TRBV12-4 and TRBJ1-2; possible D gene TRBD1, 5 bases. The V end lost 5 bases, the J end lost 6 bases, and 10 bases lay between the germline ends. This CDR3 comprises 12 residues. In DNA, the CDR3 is TGTGCCAGCAGTCCGGGGGGGAATGGCTACACCTTC. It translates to CASSPGGNGYTF.